A single sample gave rise to the 29 T cell receptor beta chains below, sequenced in a study of control samples from healthy donors and cancer patients. Only in-frame clones appear in the TCRdb table, and some are missing; sequencing was by immunoSEQ multiplex PCR. There are under 200,000 clones in the sample; 90% to 95% occur only once, and approximately 1.6% lies in the top ten. Sequenced material: blood. The receptors derive from a woman aged 30 to 39 in good health.

V gene TRBV7-5 combines with J gene TRBJ1-5. TRBV7-5 is given as a pseudogene. The length of the CDR3 is 18 residues. The CDR3 DNA reads TGTGCCAGAAGCTTAGGGGGTCGCGGGGTGTATAGCAATCAGCCCCAGCATTTT. Translation gives CARSLGGRGVYSNQPQHF.

Remarks on this clone: At one boundary the junction diverges from the germline segment, which might be a read error. This chain links TRBV6-2 or TRBV6-3 with TRBJ2-1, with 7 bases matching TRBD2. Per the germline V gene, CDR1 is MNHEY and CDR2 is SVGEGT. The CDR3 sequence is 14 residues long. The CDR3 nucleotides read TGTGCCAGCAGTCACTCAACTAGCGCGGATGAGCAGTTCTTC. Encoded protein: CASSHSTSADEQFF.

CDR3 sequence reads: CSVYMGAANYGYTF. CDR3 nucleotides: TGCAGCGTTTATATGGGGGCGGCTAACTATGGCTACACCTTC. The chain employs TRBV29-1 and TRBJ1-2; D possibly corresponds to TRBD1 (6 bases). The V end lost 5 bases, the J end lost 0 bases, and 13 bases lay between the germline ends. From germline, CDR1 is SQVTM and CDR2 ANQGSEA. The CDR3 is 14 residues long.

This clone appeared a few times. The chain couples TRBV4-1 to TRBJ2-7; tentatively, D is TRBD1 (6 bases). V was clipped by 6 bases and J by 3 bases, with 15 bases between them. The CDR3 has 14 amino acids. The germline V gene has CDR1 MGHRA and CDR2 YSYEKL. The CDR3 DNA reads TGCGCCAGCAGTGCCGGGACAATAGACTACGAGCAGTACTTC. This gives the protein CASSAGTIDYEQYF.

The chain employs TRBV12-3 or TRBV12-4 and TRBJ2-7; tentatively, D is TRBD1 (6 bases). V was clipped by 4 bases and J by 3 bases, with 10 bases between them. This CDR3 is 13 amino acids long. Here the CDR3 DNA reads TGTGCCAGCAGTTGGGGCAGGGGCTACGAGCAGTACTTC. This translates into CASSWGRGYEQYF.

This clone was observed once. The V and J genes are TRBV9 and TRBJ2-1; D unresolved. The V and J ends lost 4 bases and 4 bases respectively, with 9 bases between them. CDR1 SGDLS and CDR2 YYNGEE come from the germline V gene. The CDR3 has 13 amino acids. The CDR3 is CASSTGRYNEQFF. The CDR3 nucleotides are TGTGCCAGCAGCACCGGACGGTACAATGAGCAGTTCTTC.

This clone was picked up a small number of times. The chain links TRBV7-6 to TRBJ2-1; D is possibly TRBD2 (7 bases). The CDR3 totals 15 residues. Germline values: CDR1 SGHVS, CDR2 FNYEAQ. Trimming stripped 1 base from V and 8 bases from J, with 15 bases between. CDR3 in DNA: TGTGCCAGCAGCTTAGGAGGGGGGGCGCAAGATGAGCAGTTCTTC. Amino acids: CASSLGGGAQDEQFF.

This clone was observed a few times. The chain combines TRBV5-6 with TRBJ1-1; possible D gene TRBD1, 6 bases. The germline CDR1 and CDR2 sequences are SGHDT and YYEEEE. The CDR3 loop spans 14 amino acids. V dropped 4 bases and J dropped 0 bases, with 10 bases sitting between them. Written as DNA, the CDR3 is TGTGCCAGCAGCGTGGACAGATTGAACACTGAAGCTTTCTTT. Residues: CASSVDRLNTEAFF.

The chain combines TRBV11-2 with TRBJ2-5, with 10 bases matching TRBD2. V was pared by 2 bases and J by 5 bases, with 5 bases of the junction left unmatched. The CDR3 extends over 15 amino acids. CDR1 is SGHAT, CDR2 FQNNGV, per germline. The CDR3 sequence: CASSLLAGDEETQYF. The CDR3 region has the DNA TGTGCCAGCAGCTTACTAGCGGGAGATGAGGAGACCCAGTACTTC.

The chain carries TRBV28 and TRBJ2-7, with a tentative D call TRBD1 (6 bases). Trimming shortened V by 10 bases and J by 2 bases, and 12 bases separated the two germline ends. The germline CDR1 and CDR2 sequences are MDHEN and SYDVKM. The CDR3 sequence is 12 residues long. In DNA form, the CDR3 reads TGTGCCACTTGGACAGCACCCTACGAGCAGTACTTC. The encoded protein is CATWTAPYEQYF.

This chain links TRBV2 with TRBJ1-5; D call uncertain. Trimming removed 6 bases from V and 4 bases from J, with 16 bases in between. CDR3 length: 15 amino acids. CDR1 SNHLY and CDR2 FYNNEI come from the germline V gene. The DNA for the CDR3 is TGTGCCAGCAGCTTGGTGGCCAGGCGAAATCAGCCCCAGCATTTT. Translation gives CASSLVARRNQPQHF. Together with reference TRBV2 and TRBJ1-5, the CDR3 gives the full variable domain: EPEVTQTPSHQVTQMGQEVILRCVPISNHLYFYWYRQILGQKVEFLVSFYNNEISEKSEIFDDQFSVERPDGSNFTLKIRSTKLEDSAMYFCASSLVARRNQPQHFGDGTRLSIL.

This chain joins TRBV6-2 or TRBV6-3 and TRBJ2-5; 8 nucleotides match TRBD2. V lost 2 bases to trimming and J lost 5 bases; unmatched junction nucleotides: 7. This CDR3 region has 15 residues. CDR1 MNHEY and CDR2 SVGEGT come from the germline V gene. This CDR3 reads CASSYMGTSGETQYF. The CDR3, as DNA: TGTGCCAGCAGTTACATGGGGACTAGTGGGGAGACCCAGTACTTC.

The V gene is TRBV7-2, the J gene TRBJ1-1, with D maybe TRBD1 (6 bases). The CDR3 spans 16 residues. Trimming cost V 1 base and J 4 bases, with 16 bases left between them. Germline values: CDR1 SGHTA, CDR2 FQGNSA. The CDR3 sequence: CASSLGPRGGGTEAFF. The CDR3 DNA sequence: TGTGCCAGCAGCTTAGGCCCCAGGGGCGGCGGCACTGAAGCTTTCTTT.

Note on this clone: Within the sample, other DNA sequences also encode this same CDR3. The chain couples TRBV19 to TRBJ2-7; D is unclear. The CDR3 sequence is 11 residues long. The V end was cut by 5 bases, the J end by 3 bases, with 5 bases between. CDR1 and CDR2 (germline): LNHDA, SQIVND (reference sequence). DNA for the CDR3: TGTGCCAGTAGTTCCGGCTACGAGCAGTACTTC. This encodes CASSSGYEQYF. The variable domain in full, completed from reference TRBV19 and TRBJ2-7, reads DGGITQSPKYLFRKEGQNVTLSCEQNLNHDAMYWYRQDPGQGLRLIYYSQIVNDFQKGDIAEGYSVSREKKESFPLTVTSAQKNPTAFYLCASSSGYEQYFGPGTRLTVT.

The J gene is TRBJ2-3, the V gene TRBV7-3, with a possible D match to TRBD2 (6 bases). In germline, CDR1 is SGHTA, CDR2 FQGTGA. There are 15 residues in the CDR3. V lost 0 bases and J lost 0, with 7 bases in between. The CDR3, as DNA: TGTGCCAGCAGCTTAACGGCGGGGAGCACAGATACGCAGTATTTT. Residues: CASSLTAGSTDTQYF. The variable domain in full, completed from reference TRBV7-3 and TRBJ2-3, reads GAGVSQTPSNKVTEKGKYVELRCDPISGHTALYWYRQSLGQGPEFLIYFQGTGAADDSGLPNDRFFAVRPEGSVSTLKIQRTERGDSAVYLCASSLTAGSTDTQYFGPGTRLTVL.

V and J are TRBV9 and TRBJ2-5; 8 bases fit TRBD2. Germline-derived CDR1 and CDR2 are SGDLS and YYNGEE. The trim removed 4 bases at V and 2 bases at J, leaving 4 bases unmatched. The CDR3 contains 14 residues. This CDR3 reads CASSSGTRQETQYF. CDR3 bases: TGTGCCAGCAGCTCCGGGACTAGGCAAGAGACCCAGTACTTC.

The chain links TRBV6-4 to TRBJ2-1, with D possibly being TRBD2 (6 bases). CDR1 is MRHNA, CDR2 SNTAGT, per germline. The CDR3 has 14 residues. Trimming took 0 bases from V and 8 from J, leaving 11 bases between them. Here the CDR3 DNA reads TGTGCCAGCAGTGACTCGGAGACGGGGGATGAGCAGTTCTTC. Translation: CASSDSETGDEQFF.

V usage is TRBV6-4 and J usage is TRBJ1-6; maybe TRBD1 (6 bases). Per germline, CDR1 MRHNA and CDR2 SNTAGT. V was shortened by 5 bases and J by 7 bases, with 9 bases between the two germline ends. This CDR3 is 13 amino acids long. The CDR3 nucleotides read TGTGCCAGCAGTAGGACAGACAATTCACCCCTCCACTTT. Its protein is CASSRTDNSPLHF.

Concerning this clone itself: Sequence at one end of the junction differs from germline and may be a read error. The same CDR3 is also encoded by other DNA sequences in this sample. This chain connects TRBV7-9 to TRBJ2-7; TRBD2 agrees at 7 bases. CDR1 is SEHNR, CDR2 FQNEAQ, per germline (reference sequence). This CDR3 spans 13 amino acids. CDR3: CASSLADTYEQYF. CDR3 coding DNA: TGTGCCAGCAGCCTAGCGGATACCTACGAGCAGTACTTC. The whole variable domain, remainder taken from reference TRBV7-9 and TRBJ2-7, is DTGVSQNPRHKITKRGQNVTFRCDPISEHNRLYWYRQTLGQGPEFLTYFQNEAQLEKSRLLSDRFSAERPKGSFSTLEIQRTEQGDSAMYLCASSLADTYEQYFGPGTRLTVT.

This clone has just one count. This specimen includes other DNA sequences encoding the same CDR3. The J gene is TRBJ1-1, the V gene TRBV6-5; perhaps TRBD1 as D (6 bases). In germline, CDR1 is MNHEY, CDR2 SVGAGI. The CDR3 sequence is 13 residues long. V lost 6 bases and J 1 base, leaving 9 bases between the germline ends. The DNA for the CDR3 is TGTGCCAGCAGCCTGACAGGGAACACTGAAGCTTTCTTT. Encoded protein: CASSLTGNTEAFF.

The CDR3 DNA is TGTGCCAGCAGTCCAAGGGACACTGAAGCTTTCTTT. This encodes CASSPRDTEAFF. The V call is TRBV28, the J call TRBJ1-1, with D hard to call. Germline loops: CDR1 MDHEN, CDR2 SYDVKM. The CDR3 spans 12 residues. V lost 5 bases, J lost 3 bases, and 7 bases lay in between.

CDR3 sequence reads: CASSFSGTSGSYTDTQYF. CDR3 DNA sequence: TGCGCCAGCAGCTTTTCCGGGACTAGCGGGAGTTACACAGATACGCAGTATTTT. The chain recombines TRBV5-1 with TRBJ2-3, with 14 bases matching TRBD2. CDR3 length: 18 amino acids. Per germline, CDR1 SGHRS and CDR2 YFSETQ. With 2 bases clipped from V and 2 bases from J, the junction kept 7 bases outside the gene matches. The full variable domain, with the rest looked up from reference TRBV5-1 and TRBJ2-3, is KAGVTQTPRYLIKTRGQQVTLSCSPISGHRSVSWYQQTPGQGLQFLFEYFSETQRNKGNFPGRFSGRQFSNSRSEMNVSTLELGDSALYLCASSFSGTSGSYTDTQYFGPGTRLTVL.

Note on this clone: This sample includes further DNA sequences coding for the same CDR3. The V gene is TRBV7-9, the J gene TRBJ1-1; unclear D gene. This CDR3 is built from 13 residues. Germline-derived CDR1 and CDR2 are SEHNR and FQNEAQ (reference sequence). V was cut by 0 bases and J by 0 bases, with 2 bases left in between. The CDR3 here is CASSLALNTEAFF. CDR3 nucleotide sequence: TGTGCCAGCAGCTTAGCGCTGAACACTGAAGCTTTCTTT. The variable domain in full, with the rest retrieved from reference TRBV7-9 and TRBJ1-1, is DTGVSQNPRHKITKRGQNVTFRCDPISEHNRLYWYRQTLGQGPEFLTYFQNEAQLEKSRLLSDRFSAERPKGSFSTLEIQRTEQGDSAMYLCASSLALNTEAFFGQGTRLTVV.

The rearrangement links TRBV9 to TRBJ2-7, with D unclear. The CDR3 loop spans 13 amino acids. Trimming pared 4 bases from V and 1 base from J, leaving 9 bases between. Germline values: CDR1 SGDLS, CDR2 YYNGEE. CDR3 protein: CASSPRASYEQYF. The CDR3 region has the DNA TGTGCCAGCAGCCCCCGGGCTTCCTACGAGCAGTACTTC.

This rearrangement joins TRBV5-1 to TRBJ2-2; 9 nucleotides align to TRBD2. The V gene end was trimmed by 0 bases and the J gene end by 2 bases; junction bases not matched to a gene: 5. The CDR3 runs to 17 residues. The germline gives CDR1 SGHRS, CDR2 YFSETQ. The CDR3, as DNA: TGCGCCAGCAGCTTGGCAGGCGGGGGGGCCAACACCGGGGAGCTGTTTTTT. Its protein is CASSLAGGGANTGELFF.

This chain joins TRBV9 and TRBJ1-6; D is unclear. The CDR3 runs to 15 residues. The germline V gene encodes CDR1 SGDLS and CDR2 YYNGEE. The V gene lost 2 bases and the J gene lost 2 bases, with 8 bases spanning the gap. The CDR3 here is CASSVSGAYNSPLHF. The CDR3 region has the DNA TGTGCCAGCAGCGTCTCCGGGGCCTATAATTCACCCCTCCACTTT.

This rearrangement joins TRBV2 to TRBJ1-4, with TRBD1 matching 8 bases. Germline V CDR1 and CDR2: SNHLY, FYNNEI. This CDR3 contains 14 residues. V lost 6 bases to trimming and J lost 5 bases; unmatched junction nucleotides: 5. The CDR3, as DNA: TGTGCCAGCAGGGGACAGGTGTTAAATGAAAAACTGTTTTTT. Translated: CASRGQVLNEKLFF.

The chain carries TRBV27 and TRBJ1-6; D call uncertain. This CDR3 has 14 amino acids. CDR1 and CDR2 (germline): MNHEY, SMNVEV (reference sequence). V was pared by 5 bases and J by 4 bases, with 9 bases between. The CDR3 loop is CASSRDGYNSPLHF. The CDR3 DNA follows: TGTGCCAGCAGTCGTGACGGGTATAATTCACCCCTCCACTTT.

The rearrangement uses TRBV3-1 (or the pseudogene TRBV3-2) and TRBJ1-4; no clear D. Trimming cost V 5 bases and J 0 bases, with 13 bases left between them. In germline, CDR1 is LGHDT, CDR2 YNNKEL (reference sequence). This CDR3 has 16 amino acids. Written as DNA, the CDR3 is TGTGCCAGCAGCAAAATGAGGGCAACAACTAATGAAAAACTGTTTTTT. It specifies CASSKMRATTNEKLFF.